Presented here are 21 T cell receptor beta chains from one specimen sequenced in a study of CD8 T cells in ankylosing spondylitis. From the 5' RACE reads, TCRdb called clonotypes with MiXCR, one entry per CDR3 protein. This sample carries 310,000 or so distinct CDR3 sequences, 20% of them seen once, and the ten largest clones take less than 9%. The sequenced sample consisted of blood, either unsorted or a sorted T cell fraction (not recorded which). Source of these receptors: a male donor with ankylosing spondylitis or in good health (not recorded which).

The gene calls are TRBV2 and TRBJ2-7; D call uncertain. CDR3 length: 14 residues. Germline CDR1 SNHLY, CDR2 FYNNEI. Trimming took off 1 base at V and 2 bases at J, with 9 bases between the two ends. CDR3 in DNA: TGTGCCAGCAGTGAAGGACATTATCCCTACGAGCAGTACGTC. This encodes CASSEGHYPYEQYV.

This clonotype was counted between two and nine times. The chain links TRBV20-1 to TRBJ2-3; 8 bases map to TRBD1. CDR3 size: 14 residues. Germline V gene data show CDR1 as DFQATT and CDR2 as SNEGSKA (reference sequence). The V and J ends lost 5 bases and 5 bases, in that order; junction bases with no gene match: 9. CDR3 region: CSAQGQGFIDTQYF. In DNA form, the CDR3 reads TGCAGTGCTCAAGGACAGGGTTTCATAGATACGCAGTATTTT.

The chain joins TRBV7-2 to TRBJ1-2, with 7 bases fitting TRBD1. Looked up from germline, CDR1 is SGHTA and CDR2 is FQGNSA. V was pared by 5 bases and J by 6 bases, with 6 bases of the junction left unmatched. The CDR3 runs 13 residues. The CDR3 is CASSLNRGDGYTF. CDR3 in DNA: TGTGCCAGCAGCCTAAACAGGGGCGATGGCTACACCTTC.

The chain links TRBV10-3 to TRBJ2-5, with D possibly being TRBD1 (6 bases). The ends were cut back, 6 bases at V and 5 bases at J, with 13 bases in the middle. CDR3 length: 13 residues. Germline V gene sequence: CDR1 ENHRY, CDR2 SYGVKD. This CDR3 is CAISQGSEETQYF. Here the CDR3 DNA reads TGTGCCATCAGCCAGGGGAGTGAGGAGACCCAGTACTTC.

This clonotype occurred a few times. The genes are TRBV3-1 and TRBJ2-1; 11 positions agree with TRBD2. The V gene end was trimmed by 0 bases and the J gene end by 3 bases; junction bases not matched to a gene: 4. Looked up from germline, CDR1 is LGHDT and CDR2 is YNNKEL (reference sequence). The CDR3 covers 17 residues. The DNA of the CDR3 is TGTGCCAGCAGCCAAGATGTAGCGGGGGGGCTCTACAATGAGCAGTTCTTC. As protein: CASSQDVAGGLYNEQFF.

The chain has TRBV6-6 and TRBJ2-7; TRBD1 agrees at 7 bases. Germline V CDR1 and CDR2: MNHNY, SVGAGI (reference sequence). V lost 0 bases to trimming and J lost 2 bases; unmatched junction nucleotides: 1. This CDR3 has 14 amino acids. This CDR3 is CASSYSTGTYEQYV. The CDR3 DNA sequence: TGTGCCAGCAGTTACTCGACAGGGACCTACGAGCAGTACGTC.

This chain links TRBV20-1 with TRBJ1-5; D gene unclear. Looked up from germline, CDR1 is DFQATT and CDR2 is SNEGSKA (reference sequence). The CDR3 is 14 amino acids. Trimming stripped 1 base from V and 1 base from J, with 8 bases between. The CDR3 is CSARGGGSNQPQHF. CDR3 DNA: TGCAGTGCTAGAGGGGGAGGAAGCAATCAGCCCCAGCATTTT.

The rearrangement uses TRBV20-1 and TRBJ2-2; TRBD2 matches 7 bases. V was pared by 4 bases and J by 8 bases, with 13 bases of the junction left unmatched. The V gene's germline CDR1 is DFQATT and CDR2 SNEGSKA (reference sequence). This CDR3 has 15 residues. The CDR3 here is CSAKVGAGVSGELFF. The CDR3 nucleotides read TGCAGTGCTAAAGTTGGGGCGGGAGTTTCGGGGGAGCTGTTTTTT.

At least ten counts were recorded for this clonotype. The gene calls are TRBV20-1 and TRBJ1-5; D unclear. Trimming took 1 base from V and 4 from J, leaving 11 bases between them. Germline V lookup: CDR1 DFQATT, CDR2 SNEGSKA (reference sequence). The CDR3 spans 14 residues. The CDR3, as DNA: TGCAGTGCTAGAGGGCTCACAGAGAATCAGCCCCAGCATTTT. Its translation: CSARGLTENQPQHF.

The chain is built from TRBV20-1 and TRBJ1-6; D perhaps matches TRBD1 (5 bases). Germline CDR1 DFQATT, CDR2 SNEGSKA (reference sequence). V dropped 2 bases and J dropped 7 bases, with 12 bases sitting between them. The CDR3 runs 14 residues. CDR3 coding DNA: TGCAGTGCTAGATCGGGGACCGCCAATTCACCCCTCCACTTT. Amino acids: CSARSGTANSPLHF.

Note on this clonotype: A clone one base away is much larger, so this may be a read error. V gene TRBV10-3 combines with J gene TRBJ2-2, with 7 bases lining up with TRBD2. This CDR3 has 16 amino acids. Germline V lookup: CDR1 ENHRY, CDR2 SYGVKD. The CDR3 here is CAISVGASGNIGELFF. CDR3 sequence (DNA): TGTGCCATCAGTGTAGGGGCTAGCGGAAACATCGGGGAGCTGTTTTTT.

At least ten counts were recorded for this clonotype. The chain recombines TRBV12-3 or TRBV12-4 with TRBJ2-7; possibly TRBD1 for D (6 bases). The V end lost 3 bases, the J end lost 1 base, and 13 bases lay between the germline ends. This CDR3 has 15 amino acids. The CDR3 DNA reads TGTGCCAGCAGTTTTACAGGGTCAGGATCCTACGAGCAGTACGTC. This encodes CASSFTGSGSYEQYV.

The J gene is TRBJ1-1, the V gene TRBV12-3 or TRBV12-4, with a possible D match to TRBD1 (6 bases). The CDR3 consists of 13 residues. The V gene lost 6 bases and the J gene lost 1 base, with 9 bases spanning the gap. The CDR3 loop is CASRRTANTEAFF. The CDR3 DNA sequence: TGTGCCAGCAGAAGGACAGCGAACACTGAAGCTTTCTTT.

This sequence joins TRBV4-2 and TRBJ2-1; D remains unclear. Deletions cut 3 bases from V and 5 bases from J, with 8 bases between. Looked up from germline, CDR1 is LGHNA and CDR2 is YNFKEQ. The CDR3 has 13 amino acids. The CDR3 is CASSHEEHNEQFF. CDR3 nucleotide sequence: TGTGCCAGCAGCCACGAGGAACACAATGAGCAGTTCTTC.

In its sample, this clonotype was seen a few times. This chain joins TRBV6-4 and TRBJ2-2; possibly TRBD1 for D (5 bases). Deletions cut 7 bases from V and 0 bases from J, with 9 bases between. Germline V gene lookup returns CDR1 MRHNA and CDR2 SNTAGT. The CDR3 spans 14 residues. The CDR3 nucleotides read TGTGCCAGCAAGGTGACAGCGAACACCGGGGAGCTGTTTTTT. Its translation is CASKVTANTGELFF.

This clonotype was counted between two and nine times. The CDR3 DNA reads as TGCGCCAGCAGCTCGGGACAGGGGTTGGTGTACAATGAGCAGTTCTTC. Encoded protein: CASSSGQGLVYNEQFF. The V call is TRBV5-1, the J call TRBJ2-1, with TRBD1 matching over 10 bases. The germline gives CDR1 SGHRS, CDR2 YFSETQ. V lost 3 bases and J lost 4; bases outside the gene matches: 7. CDR3 size: 16 residues.

This clonotype was seen a few times. The germline gene is not matched at one end of the junction; a read error may be the cause. V gene TRBV5-1 combines with J gene TRBJ2-3; no firm D call. Per the germline V gene, CDR1 is SGHRS and CDR2 is YFSETQ. CDR3 length: 14 amino acids. The CDR3, as DNA: TGCGCCAGCAGCTTGTTCAGTAGGGAAACCCACTGGCATTTT. Its protein is CASSLFSRETHWHF. Based on the CDR3 plus reference TRBV5-1 and TRBJ2-3, the full variable domain is KAGVTQTPRYLIKTRGQQVTLSCSPISGHRSVSWYQQTPGQGLQFLFEYFSETQRNKGNFPGRFSGRQFSNSRSEMNVSTLELGDSALYLCASSLFSRETHWHFGPGTRLTVL.

The sample holds a few counts of this clonotype. The J gene is TRBJ2-3, the V gene TRBV3-1; the match to TRBD2 covers 12 bases. The CDR3 has 15 residues. Looked up from germline, CDR1 is LGHDT and CDR2 is YNNKEL (reference sequence). Trimming cost V 4 bases and J 6 bases; bases outside gene matches: 5. The CDR3 region has the DNA TGTGCCAGCAGCCGCGAGACTAGCGGGGGTGATACGCAGTATTTT. Translated, it gives CASSRETSGGDTQYF.

This chain uses TRBV24-1 with TRBJ2-1; TRBD2 might be the D (6 bases). Trimming removed 2 bases from V and 14 bases from J, with 9 bases in between. Germline assignment: CDR1 KGHDR and CDR2 SFDVKD. The CDR3 runs to 11 residues. CDR3 in amino acids: CATSDYQREFF. DNA of the CDR3: TGTGCCACCAGTGATTACCAGCGGGAGTTCTTC.

The J gene is TRBJ2-7, the V gene TRBV28, with D uncertain. The CDR3 runs to 12 residues. Trimming removed 4 bases at V and 1 base at J, with 5 bases between. CDR1 is MDHEN and CDR2 is SYDVKM in the germline V gene. CDR3 in DNA: TGTGCCAGCAGTTCGCGTTCCTACGAGCAGTACGTC. It translates to CASSSRSYEQYV.

In this sample, this clonotype turned up many times. The chain couples TRBV5-1 to TRBJ2-5; 10 nucleotides align to TRBD1. V was clipped by 3 bases and J by 5 bases; unmatched bases: 13. The V gene's germline CDR1 is SGHRS and CDR2 YFSETQ. The CDR3 sequence is 17 residues long. This CDR3 reads CASSSGWRGQGRETQYF. The CDR3 DNA reads as TGCGCCAGCAGCTCGGGATGGAGGGGACAGGGGCGTGAGACCCAGTACTTC.